These 8 T cell receptor beta chains were all obtained from the same sample, sequenced in a study of Ad26.COV2.S vaccination and SARS-CoV-2 variants. TCRdb's table, derived via immunoSEQ multiplex PCR, lists solely in-frame clones and lacks some. The top ten clones hold approximately 5% of a sample with around 310,000 clones, under 90% of them seen once. Sample treatment: 15 to 20 received Ad26.COV2.S at low or high dose, single or two shots; about five received placebo; per-sample allocation not given. Sampling occurred on day 63 after the first vaccine or placebo injection. The sequences come from peripheral blood, collected in a trial of Ad26.COV2.S vaccine versus placebo. These TCRs come from a person aged 18 to 59 who received the Ad26.COV2.S COVID-19 vaccine or a placebo.

The J gene is TRBJ2-7, the V gene TRBV5-1, with D hard to call. The V gene's germline CDR1 is SGHRS and CDR2 YFSETQ. The CDR3 runs 13 residues. Trimming removed 0 bases from V and 1 base from J, with 5 bases in between. The CDR3 region is CASSLAPSYEQYF. The CDR3 nucleotides are TGCGCCAGCAGCTTGGCGCCGTCCTACGAGCAGTACTTC.

The chain couples TRBV6-5 to TRBJ1-6; D gene uncertain. Germline values: CDR1 MNHEY, CDR2 SVGAGI. This CDR3 is built from 14 residues. V lost 6 bases and J 3 bases, leaving 9 bases between the germline ends. The CDR3 DNA reads as TGTGCCAGCAGGGTAAAGGGCTATAATTCACCCCTCCACTTT. Its protein is CASRVKGYNSPLHF.

The chain links TRBV27 to TRBJ1-2, with 9 bases identical to TRBD1. CDR3 length: 15 residues. Unmatched junction bases numbered 9, after V lost 6 bases and J lost 4 bases. Germline loops: CDR1 MNHEY, CDR2 SMNVEV (reference sequence). In DNA form, the CDR3 reads TGTGCCAGCAGCCCGGGGGACAGGGCCATCTATGGCTACACCTTC. Its translation is CASSPGDRAIYGYTF.

The CDR3 region is CASSSVQDTQYF. CDR3 nucleotide sequence: TGTGCCAGCAGCTCGGTTCAAGATACGCAGTATTTT. The rearrangement uses TRBV11-3 and TRBJ2-3, with D uncertain. The germline gives CDR1 SGHNT, CDR2 YENEEA. The length of the CDR3 is 12 residues. With 4 bases removed from V and 5 bases from J, the gap between germline ends came to 7 bases.

This chain links TRBV2 with TRBJ2-7, with TRBD1 matching 9 bases. CDR3 length equals 17 residues. V shed 5 bases, J shed 4 bases, and the junction held 15 bases outside the gene matches. CDR1 SNHLY and CDR2 FYNNEI come from the germline V gene. The CDR3 loop reads CASSLGQGSSLDYEQYF. In DNA form, the CDR3 reads TGTGCCAGCAGTCTTGGACAGGGGTCATCCCTCGATTACGAGCAGTACTTC.

This clone showed up just once. The chain joins TRBV9 to TRBJ1-1, with a possible D match to TRBD1 (6 bases). Trimming left V 0 bases short and J 1 base short, with 19 bases between. CDR1 is SGDLS, CDR2 YYNGEE, per germline. The CDR3 contains 18 residues. The CDR3 bases are TGTGCCAGCAGCGTAGAAGGCGTGGGCAGGGGAGAGAACACTGAAGCTTTCTTT. Translating gives CASSVEGVGRGENTEAFF.

The chain recombines TRBV5-4 with TRBJ1-1; TRBD1 might be the D (6 bases). Deletions cut 6 bases from V and 6 bases from J, with 18 bases between. The CDR3 covers 14 residues. CDR1 SGHNT and CDR2 YYREEE come from the germline V gene (reference sequence). This CDR3 is CASMASDRISEAFF. The CDR3 DNA is TGTGCCAGCATGGCGAGTGACAGGATCTCTGAAGCTTTCTTT.

This chain's CDR3 is CAWGTSPGAQYF. The CDR3 nucleotides read TGTGCCTGGGGGACTTCCCCGGGGGCCCAGTACTTC. The V call is TRBV30, the J call TRBJ2-5, with D tentatively TRBD2 (6 bases). Trimming removed 5 bases at V and 9 bases at J, with 16 bases between. This CDR3 spans 12 amino acids. Germline V gene data show CDR1 as GTSNPN and CDR2 as SVGIG (reference sequence).